A single sample gave rise to the 22 T cell receptor beta chains below, sequenced in a study of OX40 agonist ivuxolimab in advanced cancers. Assay used: immunoSEQ multiplex PCR; TCRdb lists only in-frame clones, some missing. The sample includes more than 65,000 clones, just over 90% of them seen just once. The source material was CD4+ or CD8+ T cells sorted from blood, sampled in a trial of the OX40 agonist ivuxolimab. Receptor source: an adult with an advanced solid tumor such as melanoma, head and neck, liver or kidney cancer.

The CDR3 coding sequence is TGCGCCAGCAGTGAGACTAGTGGGGCTAGGAATGAGCAGTTCTTC. Protein product: CASSETSGARNEQFF. V usage is TRBV10-1 and J usage is TRBJ2-1; the D call may be TRBD1 or TRBD2 (5 bases each). Germline loops: CDR1 WNHNN, CDR2 SYGVQD (reference sequence). The CDR3 is 15 residues long. V lost 2 bases and J 7 bases, leaving 15 bases between the germline ends.

V and J are TRBV19 and TRBJ1-2, with D maybe TRBD1 (5 bases). This CDR3 is 13 amino acids long. Trimming removed 9 bases at V and 1 base at J, with 12 bases between. Germline V gene data show CDR1 as LNHDA and CDR2 as SQIVND (reference sequence). In nucleotides, the CDR3 is TGTGCCAGCTCACAGGCGAGTAACTATGGCTACACCTTC. Protein: CASSQASNYGYTF.

The chain uses TRBV18 and TRBJ1-1; 8 bases map to TRBD1. Trimming at V came to 5 bases and at J to 1 base, leaving 3 bases not matched to a gene. CDR1 and CDR2 (germline): KGHSH, LQKENI. The CDR3 loop spans 14 amino acids. The CDR3 is CASSGDRQNTEAFF. In DNA, the CDR3 is TGTGCCAGCTCAGGGGACAGGCAGAACACTGAAGCTTTCTTT.

This clone came up once. One end of the junction does not line up with germline, which may come from a read error. The J gene is TRBJ2-7, the V gene TRBV7-3; 9 bases fit TRBD1. Germline CDR1 reads SGHTA; CDR2 reads FQGTGA. The CDR3 has 14 amino acids. The CDR3 nucleotides read TGTGCCAGCAGCATAACAGGGGGCGTCTACGAGCAGTACTTC. Protein: CASSITGGVYEQYF.

This chain connects TRBV18 to TRBJ2-3; D gene unclear. The V end was cut by 1 base, the J end by 0 bases, with 11 bases between. The germline gives CDR1 KGHSH, CDR2 LQKENI. This CDR3 region has 16 residues. CDR3 sequence: CASSPLHGASTDTQYF. The CDR3 nucleotides read TGTGCCAGCTCACCACTTCACGGTGCTAGCACAGATACGCAGTATTTT.

The gene calls are TRBV28 and TRBJ1-5; TRBD1 is a possible D gene (6 bases). V was cut by 6 bases and J by 5 bases, with 14 bases left in between. CDR3 length equals 14 residues. Per germline, CDR1 MDHEN and CDR2 SYDVKM. In nucleotides, the CDR3 is TGTGCCAGCAGCCGAGGGGGGGGCTATCAGCCCCAGCATTTT. Translation: CASSRGGGYQPQHF.

This clone was picked up one time. The V and J genes are TRBV6-5 and TRBJ1-1; TRBD1 agrees at 9 bases. The CDR3 consists of 14 residues. J was trimmed by 4 bases and V by 6 bases; bases with no gene match: 6. Germline CDR1 reads MNHEY; CDR2 reads SVGAGI. CDR3 region: CASRQGASGTEAFF. The CDR3 nucleotides are TGTGCCAGCAGACAGGGGGCGAGCGGCACTGAAGCTTTCTTT.

The chain combines TRBV5-1 with TRBJ2-6; TRBD1 matches at 9 bases. The CDR3 is 14 amino acids. The germline gives CDR1 SGHRS, CDR2 YFSETQ. V lost 10 bases and J lost 2; bases outside the gene matches: 4. This CDR3 is CASRTGAGANVLTF. The CDR3, as DNA: TGCGCCTCCAGGACAGGGGCTGGGGCCAACGTCCTGACTTTC.

The genes are TRBV19 and TRBJ2-7; 7 nucleotides agree with TRBD2. The CDR3 runs to 16 residues. Unmatched junction bases numbered 8, after V lost 3 bases and J lost 0 bases. The germline V gene has CDR1 LNHDA and CDR2 SQIVND (reference sequence). CDR3 coding DNA: TGTGCCAGTAGTATTGGTGGCGGGAGCCGCTCCTACGAGCAGTACTTC. Protein: CASSIGGGSRSYEQYF.

On this clone: In the same sample, other DNA sequences code for this CDR3. The chain employs TRBV7-2 and TRBJ2-7; D uncertain. Looked up from germline, CDR1 is SGHTA and CDR2 is FQGNSA. The V end lost 3 bases, the J end lost 0 bases, and 3 bases lay between the germline ends. This CDR3 has 12 amino acids. This CDR3 reads CASSFSSYEQYF. CDR3 coding DNA: TGTGCCAGCAGCTTTTCCTCCTACGAGCAGTACTTC. Full variable domain (remainder filled in from reference TRBV7-2 and TRBJ2-7): GAGVSQSPSNKVTEKGKDVELRCDPISGHTALYWYRQSLGQGLEFLIYFQGNSAPDKSGLPSDRFSAERTGGSVSTLTIQRTQQEDSAVYLCASSFSSYEQYFGPGTRLTVT.

This sequence joins TRBV6-5 and TRBJ1-1; a weak D match, TRBD1 (5 bases). The V end lost 4 bases, the J end lost 3 bases, and 15 bases lay between the germline ends. CDR3 size: 15 residues. Looked up from germline, CDR1 is MNHEY and CDR2 is SVGAGI. This CDR3 is CASSSPRRGDTEAFF. DNA of the CDR3: TGTGCCAGCAGTTCCCCTCGTCGGGGCGACACTGAAGCTTTCTTT.

The chain has TRBV27 and TRBJ2-7; D is perhaps TRBD2 (6 bases). CDR3 length: 13 residues. CDR1 and CDR2 from the germline V gene are MNHEY and SMNVEV (reference sequence). The V end was cut by 5 bases, the J end by 2 bases, with 10 bases between. DNA for the CDR3: TGTGCCAGCAGTCCGCGACTAGCCTACGAGCAGTACTTC. It encodes CASSPRLAYEQYF.

The chain is built from TRBV19 and TRBJ2-3; 7 bases are shared with TRBD2. V gave up 3 bases and J gave up 3 bases; unmatched junction bases: 3. The CDR3 is made up of 14 amino acids. Germline CDR1 is LNHDA and CDR2 is SQIVND (reference sequence). DNA of the CDR3: TGTGCCAGTAGTATGACGGGAGGAACAGATACGCAGTATTTT. It yields the protein CASSMTGGTDTQYF.

V gene TRBV2 combines with J gene TRBJ2-3; D may match TRBD1 or TRBD2 (5 bases each). Trimming shortened V by 10 bases and J by 3 bases, and 14 bases separated the two germline ends. CDR3 length: 13 amino acids. CDR1 and CDR2 from the germline V gene are SNHLY and FYNNEI. The CDR3 here is CATSRGGTDTQYF. The CDR3, as DNA: TGTGCCACCTCGCGTGGGGGTACAGATACGCAGTATTTT.

The chain recombines TRBV5-1 with TRBJ2-7; the match to TRBD2 covers 11 bases. Germline V gives CDR1 SGHRS, CDR2 YFSETQ. This CDR3 is built from 16 residues. After removal of 0 bases from V and 6 bases from J, the junction contained 8 bases not matched to a gene. Written as DNA, the CDR3 is TGCGCCAGCAGCTTGGGGCCGGGACTAGCGGAACGCGAGCAGTACTTC. The encoded protein is CASSLGPGLAEREQYF.

The chain joins TRBV2 to TRBJ1-2, with TRBD1 as a possible D gene (5 bases). Trimming pared 3 bases from V and 8 bases from J, leaving 16 bases between. This CDR3 is built from 14 residues. Looked up from germline, CDR1 is SNHLY and CDR2 is FYNNEI. Here the CDR3 DNA reads TGTGCCAGCAGTGACTTTGGGGGAAGTAACGGCTACACCTTC. This sequence encodes CASSDFGGSNGYTF.

J is TRBJ2-1 and V is TRBV7-3; D ambiguous. V was cut by 6 bases and J by 0 bases, with 12 bases left in between. CDR3 length: 15 residues. Germline CDR1 and CDR2: SGHTA and FQGTGA. The CDR3 sequence: CASRARVDSYNEQFF. The CDR3 DNA reads TGTGCCAGCAGAGCTCGGGTAGACTCCTACAATGAGCAGTTCTTC.

This rearrangement joins TRBV2 to TRBJ2-1, with 10 bases lining up with TRBD2. This CDR3 is 15 amino acids long. The germline V gene encodes CDR1 SNHLY and CDR2 FYNNEI. Unmatched junction bases numbered 0, after V lost 4 bases and J lost 0 bases. The CDR3: CASSVAGGSYNEQFF. The CDR3 DNA reads TGTGCCAGCAGTGTAGCGGGGGGCTCCTACAATGAGCAGTTCTTC.

This chain joins TRBV4-1 and TRBJ2-2; the match to TRBD1 covers 7 bases. The germline CDR1 and CDR2 sequences are MGHRA and YSYEKL. This CDR3 is 16 amino acids long. The junction had 10 bases not matched to a gene; V was cut back by 4 bases and J by 5 bases. CDR3 sequence: CASSRLNRGGTGELFF. CDR3 nucleotide sequence: TGCGCCAGCAGCCGACTTAACAGGGGCGGGACCGGGGAGCTGTTTTTT.

The chain carries TRBV19 and TRBJ1-1, with D perhaps TRBD1 (5 bases). CDR3 length equals 16 residues. V lost 5 bases and J lost 0, with 16 bases in between. Germline lookup yields CDR1 LNHDA and CDR2 SQIVND (reference sequence). The CDR3 sequence is CASSLLGSGVNTEAFF. CDR3 DNA sequence: TGTGCCAGTAGTCTCCTCGGGTCGGGGGTGAACACTGAAGCTTTCTTT.

CDR3 bases: TGTGCCAGCAGCGTAGGGGGTGTAGCGGGCACCGGGGAGCTGTTTTTT. Its protein is CASSVGGVAGTGELFF. The chain employs TRBV9 and TRBJ2-2, with TRBD2 matching over 7 bases. V lost 0 bases and J lost 4; bases outside the gene matches: 6. This CDR3 is 16 amino acids long. Germline assignment: CDR1 SGDLS and CDR2 YYNGEE. The complete variable domain, with remaining parts taken from reference TRBV9 and TRBJ2-2, reads DSGVTQTPKHLITATGQRVTLRCSPRSGDLSVYWYQQSLDQGLQFLIQYYNGEERAKGNILERFSAQQFPDLHSELNLSSLELGDSALYFCASSVGGVAGTGELFFGEGSRLTVL.

This clone came up once. The V gene is TRBV13, the J gene TRBJ2-3; D gene ambiguous. Germline-derived CDR1 and CDR2 are PRHDT and FYEKMQ (reference sequence). This CDR3 has 15 amino acids. V was shortened by 1 base and J by 2 bases, with 10 bases between the two germline ends. This CDR3 is CASSLAYRNTDTQYF. In DNA, the CDR3 is TGTGCCAGCAGCTTAGCCTATCGAAACACAGATACGCAGTATTTT.